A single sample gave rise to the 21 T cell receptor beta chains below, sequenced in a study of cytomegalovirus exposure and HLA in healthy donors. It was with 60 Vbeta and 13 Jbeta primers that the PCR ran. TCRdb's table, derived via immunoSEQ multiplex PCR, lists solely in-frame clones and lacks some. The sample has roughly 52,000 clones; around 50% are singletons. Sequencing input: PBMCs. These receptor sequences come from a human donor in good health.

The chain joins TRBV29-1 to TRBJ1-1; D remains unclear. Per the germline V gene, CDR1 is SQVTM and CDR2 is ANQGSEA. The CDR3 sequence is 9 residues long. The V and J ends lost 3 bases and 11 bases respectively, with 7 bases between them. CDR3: CSVDGLAFF. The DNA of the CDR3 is TGCAGCGTTGACGGGTTGGCTTTCTTT.

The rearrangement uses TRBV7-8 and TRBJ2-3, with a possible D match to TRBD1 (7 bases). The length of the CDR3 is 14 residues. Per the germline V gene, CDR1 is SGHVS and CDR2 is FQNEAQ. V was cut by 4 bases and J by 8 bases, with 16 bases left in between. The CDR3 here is CASSWGRQGGTQYF. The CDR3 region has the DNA TGTGCCAGCAGCTGGGGGAGGCAGGGGGGTACGCAGTATTTT. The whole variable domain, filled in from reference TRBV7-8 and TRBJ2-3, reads GAGVSQSPRYKVAKRGQDVALRCDPISGHVSLFWYQQALGQGPEFLTYFQNEAQLDKSGLPSDRFFAERPEGSVSTLKIQRTQQEDSAVYLCASSWGRQGGTQYFGPGTRLTVL.

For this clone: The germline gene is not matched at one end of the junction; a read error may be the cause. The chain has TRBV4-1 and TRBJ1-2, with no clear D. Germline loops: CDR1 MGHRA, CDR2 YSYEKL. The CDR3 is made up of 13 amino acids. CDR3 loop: CASSQEGLGGYPF. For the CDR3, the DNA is TGCGCCAGCAGCCAGGAAGGATTAGGCGGCTACCCCTTC.

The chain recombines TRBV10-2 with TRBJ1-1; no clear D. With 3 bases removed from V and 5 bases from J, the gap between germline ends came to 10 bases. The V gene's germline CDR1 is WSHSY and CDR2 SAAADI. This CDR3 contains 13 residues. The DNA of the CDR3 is TGCGCCAGCAGTGAAAATACGGGGACTGAAGCTTTCTTT. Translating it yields CASSENTGTEAFF.

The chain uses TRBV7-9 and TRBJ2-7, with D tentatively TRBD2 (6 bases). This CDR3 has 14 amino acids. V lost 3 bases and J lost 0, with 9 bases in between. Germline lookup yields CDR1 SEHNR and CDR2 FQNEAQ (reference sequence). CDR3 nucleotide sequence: TGTGCCAGCAGCTTGGGACTGCGCTCCTACGAGCAGTACTTC. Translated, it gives CASSLGLRSYEQYF.

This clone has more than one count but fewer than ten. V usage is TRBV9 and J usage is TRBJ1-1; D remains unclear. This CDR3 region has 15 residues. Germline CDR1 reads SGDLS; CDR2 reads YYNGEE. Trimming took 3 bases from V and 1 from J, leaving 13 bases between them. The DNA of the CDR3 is TGTGCCAGCAGCGCAGGCTTACCAGGGAACACTGAAGCTTTCTTT. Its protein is CASSAGLPGNTEAFF.

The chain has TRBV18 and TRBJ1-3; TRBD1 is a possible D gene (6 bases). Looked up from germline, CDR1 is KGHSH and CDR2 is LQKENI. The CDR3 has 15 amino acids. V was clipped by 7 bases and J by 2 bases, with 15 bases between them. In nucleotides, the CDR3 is TGTGCCAGCTTCATACAGGGCCTCGCTGGAAACACCATATATTTT. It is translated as CASFIQGLAGNTIYF.

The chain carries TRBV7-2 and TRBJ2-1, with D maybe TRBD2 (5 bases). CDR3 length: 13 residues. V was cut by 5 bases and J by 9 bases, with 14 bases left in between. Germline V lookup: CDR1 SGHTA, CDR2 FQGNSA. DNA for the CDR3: TGTGCCAGCAGCCCCACCCTTGCGGGTGAGCAGTTCTTC. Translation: CASSPTLAGEQFF.

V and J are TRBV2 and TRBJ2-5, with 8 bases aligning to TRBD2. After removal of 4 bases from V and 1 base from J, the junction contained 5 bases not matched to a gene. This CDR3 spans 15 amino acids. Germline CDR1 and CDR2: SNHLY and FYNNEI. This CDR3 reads CASSVKRGLQETQYF. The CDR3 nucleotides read TGTGCCAGCAGTGTAAAGCGGGGGCTCCAAGAGACCCAGTACTTC.

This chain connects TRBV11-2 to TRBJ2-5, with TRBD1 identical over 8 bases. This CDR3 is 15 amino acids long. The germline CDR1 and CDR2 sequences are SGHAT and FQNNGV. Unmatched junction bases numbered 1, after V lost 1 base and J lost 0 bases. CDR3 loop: CASSLGDRYQETQYF. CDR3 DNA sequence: TGTGCCAGCAGCTTAGGGGACAGGTACCAAGAGACCCAGTACTTC.

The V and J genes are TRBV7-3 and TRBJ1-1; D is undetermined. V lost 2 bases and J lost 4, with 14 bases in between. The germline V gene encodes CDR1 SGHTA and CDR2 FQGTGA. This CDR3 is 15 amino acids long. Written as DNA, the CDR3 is TGTGCCAGCAGCTTACACCCGGGGATGAGCACTGAAGCTTTCTTT. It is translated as CASSLHPGMSTEAFF.

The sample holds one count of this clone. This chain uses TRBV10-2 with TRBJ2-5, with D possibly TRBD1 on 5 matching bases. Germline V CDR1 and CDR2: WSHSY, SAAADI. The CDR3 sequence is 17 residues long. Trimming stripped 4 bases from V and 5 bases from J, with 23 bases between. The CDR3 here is CASSGGHARVARETQYF. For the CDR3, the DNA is TGCGCCAGCAGTGGAGGTCATGCCAGGGTCGCAAGGGAGACCCAGTACTTC.

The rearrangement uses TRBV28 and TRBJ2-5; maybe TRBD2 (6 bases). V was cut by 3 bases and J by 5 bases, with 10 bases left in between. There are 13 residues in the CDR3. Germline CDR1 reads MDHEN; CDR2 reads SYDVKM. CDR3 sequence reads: CASSLGGLETQYF. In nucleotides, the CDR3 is TGTGCCAGCAGTTTGGGAGGCCTGGAGACCCAGTACTTC.

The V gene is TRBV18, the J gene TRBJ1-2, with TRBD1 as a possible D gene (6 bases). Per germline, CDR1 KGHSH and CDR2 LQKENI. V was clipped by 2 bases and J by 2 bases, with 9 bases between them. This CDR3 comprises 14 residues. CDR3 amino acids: CASSPEQGNYGYTF. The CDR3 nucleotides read TGTGCCAGCTCACCAGAACAGGGCAACTATGGCTACACCTTC. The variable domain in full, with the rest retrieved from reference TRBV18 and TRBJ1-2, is NAGVMQNPRHLVRRRGQEARLRCSPMKGHSHVYWYRQLPEEGLKFMVYLQKENIIDESGMPKERFSAEFPKEGPSILRIQQVVRGDSAAYFCASSPEQGNYGYTFGSGTRLTVV.

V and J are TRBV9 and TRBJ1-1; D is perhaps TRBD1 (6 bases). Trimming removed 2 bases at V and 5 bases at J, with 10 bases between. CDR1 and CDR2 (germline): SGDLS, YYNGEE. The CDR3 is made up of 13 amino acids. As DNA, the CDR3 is TGTGCCAGCAGCGTCACTCAGGGGACTGAAGCTTTCTTT. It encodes CASSVTQGTEAFF.

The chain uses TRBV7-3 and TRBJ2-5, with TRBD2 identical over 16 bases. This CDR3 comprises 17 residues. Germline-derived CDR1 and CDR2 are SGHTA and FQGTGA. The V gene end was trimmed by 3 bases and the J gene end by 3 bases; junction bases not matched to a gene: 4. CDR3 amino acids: CASSFGTSGGGKETQYF. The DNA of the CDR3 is TGTGCCAGCAGCTTCGGGACTAGCGGGGGGGGAAAAGAGACCCAGTACTTC.

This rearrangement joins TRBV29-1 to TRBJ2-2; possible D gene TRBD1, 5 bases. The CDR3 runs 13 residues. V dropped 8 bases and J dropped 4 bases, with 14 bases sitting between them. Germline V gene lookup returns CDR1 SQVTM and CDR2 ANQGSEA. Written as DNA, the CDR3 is TGCAGCTCCCGTAGGGGCACCACCGGGGAGCTGTTTTTT. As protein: CSSRRGTTGELFF.

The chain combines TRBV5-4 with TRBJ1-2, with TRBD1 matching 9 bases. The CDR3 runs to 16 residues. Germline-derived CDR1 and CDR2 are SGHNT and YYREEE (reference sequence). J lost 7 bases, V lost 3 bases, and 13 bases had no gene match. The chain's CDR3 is CASSSGQGRRTIGYTF. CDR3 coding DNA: TGTGCCAGCAGCTCCGGACAGGGGCGCAGAACAATTGGCTACACCTTC.

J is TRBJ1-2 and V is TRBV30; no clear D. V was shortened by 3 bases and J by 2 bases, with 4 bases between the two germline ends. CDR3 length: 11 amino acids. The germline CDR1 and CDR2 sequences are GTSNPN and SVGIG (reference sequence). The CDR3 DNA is TGTGCCTGGAGCTTGAACTATGGCTACACCTTC. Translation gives CAWSLNYGYTF.

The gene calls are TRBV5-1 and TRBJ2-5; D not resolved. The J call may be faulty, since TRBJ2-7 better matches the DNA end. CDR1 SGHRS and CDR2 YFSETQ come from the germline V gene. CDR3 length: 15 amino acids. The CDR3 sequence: CASSPQPTASYEQYF. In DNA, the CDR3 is TGCGCCAGCAGCCCCCAACCAACAGCCTCCTACGAGCAGTACTTC.

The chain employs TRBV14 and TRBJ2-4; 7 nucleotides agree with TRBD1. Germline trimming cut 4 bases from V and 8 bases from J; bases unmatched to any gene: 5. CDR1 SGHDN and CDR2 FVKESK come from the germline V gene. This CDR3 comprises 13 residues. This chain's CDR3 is CASSPTGSDIQYF. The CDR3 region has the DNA TGTGCCAGCAGCCCGACAGGGAGTGACATTCAGTACTTC.